In this sample, the clone carrying this T cell receptor beta chain turned up many times. This sample stems from a study of molecular identifiers for immune sequencing clone quantification. Looked up from germline, CDR1 is SGHRS and CDR2 is YFSETQ. V dropped 2 bases and J dropped 0 bases, with 8 bases sitting between them. The length of the CDR3 is 15 residues. A single record per CDR3 protein comes from TCRdb applying MiXCR to the PCR reads. The table lists 40,000 to 45,000 distinct CDR3 sequences, about a fifth of them singletons. Sequencing was done on a sample of naive CD8+ T cells from blood, with Jurkat cell RNA spiked in. Subset here: FACS-sorted CD8+CD4-CCR7+CD45RA+ naive T cells. V is TRBV5-1 and J is TRBJ2-2, with unresolved D. This receptor was taken from a human donor in good health. Some libraries in this study had Jurkat cell RNA spiked in. The CDR3 here is CASSFDTTNTGELFF. The CDR3, as DNA: TGCGCCAGCAGCTTCGACACAACGAACACCGGGGAGCTGTTTTTT.